These 17 T cell receptor beta chains were sequenced from one sample in a study of T-cell memory formation after mild COVID-19. TCRdb used MiXCR to reprocess the 5' RACE reads, holding one entry per CDR3 protein. The table records 350,000 to 450,000 distinct CDR3 sequences, about 24% of them present only once. The source material was PBMCs or a T cell subset sorted from them (not recorded which). These receptors originate from an adult woman who had mild COVID-19 (a few samples of this study predate the infection). Cell type and time point are not known.

This chain uses TRBV25-1 with TRBJ2-1; 10 bases are shared with TRBD2. The V and J ends lost 9 bases and 4 bases, in that order; junction bases with no gene match: 6. Germline CDR1 reads MGHDK; CDR2 reads SYGVNS. This CDR3 spans 14 amino acids. The CDR3 coding sequence is TGTGCCAGGTCCTTGGGACTAGCGTACAATGAGCAGTTCTTC. It yields the protein CARSLGLAYNEQFF. Full variable domain (outside the CDR3, taken from reference TRBV25-1 and TRBJ2-1): EADIYQTPRYLVIGTGKKITLECSQTMGHDKMYWYQQDPGMELHLIHYSYGVNSTEKGDLSSESTVSRIRTEHFPLTLESARPSHTSQYLCARSLGLAYNEQFFGPGTRLTVL.

This clonotype was recorded a few times. V gene TRBV5-4 combines with J gene TRBJ1-2; no firm D call. The CDR3 consists of 14 residues. V lost 3 bases, J lost 2 bases, and 11 bases lay in between. Germline loops: CDR1 SGHNT, CDR2 YYREEE (reference sequence). The CDR3 loop is CASSWNRENYGYTF. CDR3 DNA: TGTGCCAGCAGCTGGAACAGAGAGAACTATGGCTACACCTTC. Drawing the rest from reference TRBV5-4 and TRBJ1-2, the complete variable domain is ETGVTQSPTHLIKTRGQQVTLRCSSQSGHNTVSWYQQALGQGPQFIFQYYREEENGRGNFPPRFSGLQFPNYSSELNVNALELDDSALYLCASSWNRENYGYTFGSGTRLTVV.

The rearrangement joins TRBV21-1 to TRBJ2-1. TRBV21-1 is marked as a pseudogene. This CDR3 has 15 residues. CDR3 in amino acids: CASSNRDRRNNEQFF. The CDR3, as DNA: TGTGCCAGCAGCAATCGAGACCGAAGAAACAATGAGCAGTTCTTC.

The chain combines TRBV7-8 with TRBJ2-2; D is undetermined. This CDR3 comprises 12 residues. V lost 5 bases and J lost 6, with 7 bases in between. Germline V gene sequence: CDR1 SGHVS, CDR2 FQNEAQ. In DNA, the CDR3 is TGTGCCAGCAGCAAAAGTTCCGGGGAGCTGTTTTTT. Translated: CASSKSSGELFF.

In its sample, this clonotype was seen a few times. The chain carries TRBV9 and TRBJ1-1, with D possibly being TRBD1 (5 bases). The V gene lost 0 bases and the J gene lost 4 bases, with 13 bases spanning the gap. Germline loops: CDR1 SGDLS, CDR2 YYNGEE. This CDR3 has 15 residues. This CDR3 is CASSVAMGGGTEAFF. Here the CDR3 DNA reads TGTGCCAGCAGCGTAGCTATGGGGGGGGGCACTGAAGCTTTCTTT.

The table lists this clonotype with a few counts. This sequence joins TRBV10-3 and TRBJ2-1; 7 bases fit TRBD2. This CDR3 has 15 residues. The junction had 6 bases not matched to a gene; V was cut back by 5 bases and J by 2 bases. The germline CDR1 and CDR2 sequences are ENHRY and SYGVKD. The CDR3 DNA sequence: TGTGCCATCAGTACCCCGAGCGGGACCTACAATGAGCAGTTCTTC. Translated: CAISTPSGTYNEQFF.

This chain joins TRBV29-1 and TRBJ2-3, with D maybe TRBD2 (6 bases). CDR3 length equals 13 residues. The V gene lost 4 bases and the J gene lost 4 bases, with 12 bases spanning the gap. Germline CDR1 and CDR2: SQVTM and ANQGSEA. In DNA form, the CDR3 reads TGCAGCGTTGCCCGGGGGATGGCAGATACGCAGTATTTT. Its protein product is CSVARGMADTQYF.

This rearrangement joins TRBV15 to TRBJ2-3; TRBD2 agrees at 9 bases. In germline, CDR1 is LNHNV, CDR2 YYDKDF (reference sequence). The CDR3 has 19 amino acids. The V and J ends lost 0 bases and 6 bases, in that order; junction bases with no gene match: 16. The CDR3 nucleotides read TGTGCCACCAGCAGAGATGATGGGGGGCTAGCGGGGATCAGGGATACGCAGTATTTT. It translates to CATSRDDGGLAGIRDTQYF.

V usage is TRBV4-1 and J usage is TRBJ2-2, with TRBD2 matching over 8 bases. CDR1 and CDR2 from the germline V gene are MGHRA and YSYEKL. The J segment lost 7 bases and the V segment lost 5 bases, leaving 12 bases of the junction unmatched. This CDR3 region has 16 residues. The CDR3 nucleotides read TGCGCCAGCAGCTCTACGGGGGGGGCGCAGATCGGGGAGCTGTTTTTT. As protein: CASSSTGGAQIGELFF.

V is TRBV20-1 and J is TRBJ2-7, with 8 bases that match TRBD2. Per germline, CDR1 DFQATT and CDR2 SNEGSKA (reference sequence). This CDR3 has 13 residues. Trimming at V came to 6 bases and at J to 4 bases, leaving 8 bases not matched to a gene. The CDR3 region is CSARRGGRYEQYF. The CDR3 region has the DNA TGCAGTGCCCGACGGGGGGGCCGGTACGAGCAGTACTTC.

The chain uses TRBV29-1 and TRBJ2-3; 7 positions agree with TRBD2. The V gene end was trimmed by 5 bases and the J gene end by 2 bases; junction bases not matched to a gene: 7. Per germline, CDR1 SQVTM and CDR2 ANQGSEA. The CDR3 consists of 14 residues. The CDR3 region has the DNA TGCAGCGTTTCCCCGGGGGGATTCACAGATACGCAGTATTTT. This gives the protein CSVSPGGFTDTQYF.

The chain recombines TRBV5-1 with TRBJ2-2, with 7 bases matching TRBD2. Germline CDR1 and CDR2: SGHRS and YFSETQ. The CDR3 runs 13 residues. V trimming: 6 bases; J trimming: 6 bases; junction bases outside the gene matches: 5. The CDR3 loop is CASNQGGAGELFF. The CDR3 DNA sequence: TGCGCCAGCAACCAGGGAGGGGCCGGGGAGCTGTTTTTT.

Only a few counts were recorded for this clonotype. The chain joins TRBV20-1 to TRBJ2-1; D is ambiguous. The germline V gene encodes CDR1 DFQATT and CDR2 SNEGSKA (reference sequence). Between the trimmed V and J ends, which lost 6 bases and 0 bases, there was a span of 21 bases. The CDR3 sequence is 17 residues long. This CDR3 reads CSATDPSSLSSYNEQFF. CDR3 nucleotide sequence: TGCAGTGCAACGGACCCCAGTTCCCTTAGCTCCTACAATGAGCAGTTCTTC.

This clonotype was counted a few times. This sequence joins TRBV20-1 and TRBJ2-4; D unclear. This CDR3 is 12 amino acids long. Between the trimmed V and J ends, which lost 3 bases and 8 bases, there was a span of 11 bases. Looked up from germline, CDR1 is DFQATT and CDR2 is SNEGSKA (reference sequence). CDR3 residues: CSASVPSDIQYF. Written as DNA, the CDR3 is TGCAGTGCTAGTGTTCCATCGGACATTCAGTACTTC.

The sample holds a few counts of this clonotype. The J gene is TRBJ2-7, the V gene TRBV5-1; D perhaps matches TRBD1 (5 bases). From germline, CDR1 is SGHRS and CDR2 YFSETQ. The V gene lost 4 bases and the J gene lost 0 bases, with 17 bases spanning the gap. CDR3 length equals 16 residues. Written as DNA, the CDR3 is TGCGCCAGCAGCGGGGCCATCCCAGGCTACTCCTACGAGCAGTACTTC. Translating gives CASSGAIPGYSYEQYF.

The CDR3: CASSSRGRERSYEQYF. Here the CDR3 DNA reads TGTGCCAGCAGTTCTCGGGGGCGGGAGCGGTCCTACGAGCAGTACTTC. This chain connects TRBV6-2 or TRBV6-3 to TRBJ2-7; D is perhaps TRBD2 (7 bases). V dropped 4 bases and J dropped 1 base, with 17 bases sitting between them. The CDR3 runs to 16 residues. CDR1 is MNHEY, CDR2 SVGEGT, per germline.

The chain is built from TRBV3-1 and TRBJ1-4; no firm D call. V was cut by 1 base and J by 5 bases, with 11 bases left in between. Germline CDR1 LGHDT, CDR2 YNNKEL (reference sequence). The CDR3 runs to 15 residues. The DNA for the CDR3 is TGTGCCAGCAGCCAAGGGCCAGGTTCCAATGAAAAACTGTTTTTT. The encoded protein is CASSQGPGSNEKLFF.